Given below is one T cell receptor (beta chain) in context. Its antigen is currently unknown. Method: immunoSEQ multiplex PCR; TCRdb's copy keeps in-frame clones and lacks some. The sample carries about 120,000 clones, around 90% recorded once. Germline CDR1 is MNHEY and CDR2 is SVGEGT. Trimming stripped 2 bases from V and 0 bases from J, with 14 bases between. This CDR3 spans 17 amino acids. This specimen belongs to a study of T cell responses to AZD1222 COVID-19 vaccine. Findings and caveats of the study: Donors, mostly white British, included more females; clonal diversity was possibly underestimated. Only 6 or 7 people who got AZD1222 tested seropositive at baseline. Unmutated variant regions are reportedly the target of nearly half of TCRs that are spike-specific.

Sequenced here: peripheral blood, sampled on day 0 of AZD1222 vaccination. This clonotype originated in an adult in good health. This chain links TRBV6-2 or TRBV6-3 with TRBJ2-1; D possibly corresponds to TRBD2 (6 bases). Here the CDR3 DNA reads TGTGCCAGCAGTTACAAATCACTAGCCCCCTCCTACAATGAGCAGTTCTTC. The encoded protein is CASSYKSLAPSYNEQFF.